The clone carrying this TCR beta chain was recorded many times. Its antigen is not identified. TCRdb reprocessed the 5' RACE reads via MiXCR and lists one record per CDR3 protein. This sample has under 85,000 distinct CDR3 sequences, with 8.5% to 10% found just once. The ends lost 4 bases at V and 3 bases at J; junction bases unmatched: 2. The CDR3 has 14 residues. CDR1 is MNHEY, CDR2 SVGEGT, per germline. This record comes from a study of early T cells in non-severe SARS-CoV-2 infection. Whole-study results and caveats: Private and CD4 specificities were missed by VDJdb matching, which favored anti-spike CD8 responses.

The chain couples TRBV6-2 or TRBV6-3 to TRBJ1-5; 8 nucleotides match TRBD1. Sequenced: whole blood. This receptor was obtained from an adult who was a healthcare worker with PCR-confirmed SARS-CoV-2 infection or an uninfected control (not recorded which). CDR3 nucleotides: TGTGCCAGCAGTTCGACAGGGGTCAATCAGCCCCAGCATTTT. Its translation is CASSSTGVNQPQHF.